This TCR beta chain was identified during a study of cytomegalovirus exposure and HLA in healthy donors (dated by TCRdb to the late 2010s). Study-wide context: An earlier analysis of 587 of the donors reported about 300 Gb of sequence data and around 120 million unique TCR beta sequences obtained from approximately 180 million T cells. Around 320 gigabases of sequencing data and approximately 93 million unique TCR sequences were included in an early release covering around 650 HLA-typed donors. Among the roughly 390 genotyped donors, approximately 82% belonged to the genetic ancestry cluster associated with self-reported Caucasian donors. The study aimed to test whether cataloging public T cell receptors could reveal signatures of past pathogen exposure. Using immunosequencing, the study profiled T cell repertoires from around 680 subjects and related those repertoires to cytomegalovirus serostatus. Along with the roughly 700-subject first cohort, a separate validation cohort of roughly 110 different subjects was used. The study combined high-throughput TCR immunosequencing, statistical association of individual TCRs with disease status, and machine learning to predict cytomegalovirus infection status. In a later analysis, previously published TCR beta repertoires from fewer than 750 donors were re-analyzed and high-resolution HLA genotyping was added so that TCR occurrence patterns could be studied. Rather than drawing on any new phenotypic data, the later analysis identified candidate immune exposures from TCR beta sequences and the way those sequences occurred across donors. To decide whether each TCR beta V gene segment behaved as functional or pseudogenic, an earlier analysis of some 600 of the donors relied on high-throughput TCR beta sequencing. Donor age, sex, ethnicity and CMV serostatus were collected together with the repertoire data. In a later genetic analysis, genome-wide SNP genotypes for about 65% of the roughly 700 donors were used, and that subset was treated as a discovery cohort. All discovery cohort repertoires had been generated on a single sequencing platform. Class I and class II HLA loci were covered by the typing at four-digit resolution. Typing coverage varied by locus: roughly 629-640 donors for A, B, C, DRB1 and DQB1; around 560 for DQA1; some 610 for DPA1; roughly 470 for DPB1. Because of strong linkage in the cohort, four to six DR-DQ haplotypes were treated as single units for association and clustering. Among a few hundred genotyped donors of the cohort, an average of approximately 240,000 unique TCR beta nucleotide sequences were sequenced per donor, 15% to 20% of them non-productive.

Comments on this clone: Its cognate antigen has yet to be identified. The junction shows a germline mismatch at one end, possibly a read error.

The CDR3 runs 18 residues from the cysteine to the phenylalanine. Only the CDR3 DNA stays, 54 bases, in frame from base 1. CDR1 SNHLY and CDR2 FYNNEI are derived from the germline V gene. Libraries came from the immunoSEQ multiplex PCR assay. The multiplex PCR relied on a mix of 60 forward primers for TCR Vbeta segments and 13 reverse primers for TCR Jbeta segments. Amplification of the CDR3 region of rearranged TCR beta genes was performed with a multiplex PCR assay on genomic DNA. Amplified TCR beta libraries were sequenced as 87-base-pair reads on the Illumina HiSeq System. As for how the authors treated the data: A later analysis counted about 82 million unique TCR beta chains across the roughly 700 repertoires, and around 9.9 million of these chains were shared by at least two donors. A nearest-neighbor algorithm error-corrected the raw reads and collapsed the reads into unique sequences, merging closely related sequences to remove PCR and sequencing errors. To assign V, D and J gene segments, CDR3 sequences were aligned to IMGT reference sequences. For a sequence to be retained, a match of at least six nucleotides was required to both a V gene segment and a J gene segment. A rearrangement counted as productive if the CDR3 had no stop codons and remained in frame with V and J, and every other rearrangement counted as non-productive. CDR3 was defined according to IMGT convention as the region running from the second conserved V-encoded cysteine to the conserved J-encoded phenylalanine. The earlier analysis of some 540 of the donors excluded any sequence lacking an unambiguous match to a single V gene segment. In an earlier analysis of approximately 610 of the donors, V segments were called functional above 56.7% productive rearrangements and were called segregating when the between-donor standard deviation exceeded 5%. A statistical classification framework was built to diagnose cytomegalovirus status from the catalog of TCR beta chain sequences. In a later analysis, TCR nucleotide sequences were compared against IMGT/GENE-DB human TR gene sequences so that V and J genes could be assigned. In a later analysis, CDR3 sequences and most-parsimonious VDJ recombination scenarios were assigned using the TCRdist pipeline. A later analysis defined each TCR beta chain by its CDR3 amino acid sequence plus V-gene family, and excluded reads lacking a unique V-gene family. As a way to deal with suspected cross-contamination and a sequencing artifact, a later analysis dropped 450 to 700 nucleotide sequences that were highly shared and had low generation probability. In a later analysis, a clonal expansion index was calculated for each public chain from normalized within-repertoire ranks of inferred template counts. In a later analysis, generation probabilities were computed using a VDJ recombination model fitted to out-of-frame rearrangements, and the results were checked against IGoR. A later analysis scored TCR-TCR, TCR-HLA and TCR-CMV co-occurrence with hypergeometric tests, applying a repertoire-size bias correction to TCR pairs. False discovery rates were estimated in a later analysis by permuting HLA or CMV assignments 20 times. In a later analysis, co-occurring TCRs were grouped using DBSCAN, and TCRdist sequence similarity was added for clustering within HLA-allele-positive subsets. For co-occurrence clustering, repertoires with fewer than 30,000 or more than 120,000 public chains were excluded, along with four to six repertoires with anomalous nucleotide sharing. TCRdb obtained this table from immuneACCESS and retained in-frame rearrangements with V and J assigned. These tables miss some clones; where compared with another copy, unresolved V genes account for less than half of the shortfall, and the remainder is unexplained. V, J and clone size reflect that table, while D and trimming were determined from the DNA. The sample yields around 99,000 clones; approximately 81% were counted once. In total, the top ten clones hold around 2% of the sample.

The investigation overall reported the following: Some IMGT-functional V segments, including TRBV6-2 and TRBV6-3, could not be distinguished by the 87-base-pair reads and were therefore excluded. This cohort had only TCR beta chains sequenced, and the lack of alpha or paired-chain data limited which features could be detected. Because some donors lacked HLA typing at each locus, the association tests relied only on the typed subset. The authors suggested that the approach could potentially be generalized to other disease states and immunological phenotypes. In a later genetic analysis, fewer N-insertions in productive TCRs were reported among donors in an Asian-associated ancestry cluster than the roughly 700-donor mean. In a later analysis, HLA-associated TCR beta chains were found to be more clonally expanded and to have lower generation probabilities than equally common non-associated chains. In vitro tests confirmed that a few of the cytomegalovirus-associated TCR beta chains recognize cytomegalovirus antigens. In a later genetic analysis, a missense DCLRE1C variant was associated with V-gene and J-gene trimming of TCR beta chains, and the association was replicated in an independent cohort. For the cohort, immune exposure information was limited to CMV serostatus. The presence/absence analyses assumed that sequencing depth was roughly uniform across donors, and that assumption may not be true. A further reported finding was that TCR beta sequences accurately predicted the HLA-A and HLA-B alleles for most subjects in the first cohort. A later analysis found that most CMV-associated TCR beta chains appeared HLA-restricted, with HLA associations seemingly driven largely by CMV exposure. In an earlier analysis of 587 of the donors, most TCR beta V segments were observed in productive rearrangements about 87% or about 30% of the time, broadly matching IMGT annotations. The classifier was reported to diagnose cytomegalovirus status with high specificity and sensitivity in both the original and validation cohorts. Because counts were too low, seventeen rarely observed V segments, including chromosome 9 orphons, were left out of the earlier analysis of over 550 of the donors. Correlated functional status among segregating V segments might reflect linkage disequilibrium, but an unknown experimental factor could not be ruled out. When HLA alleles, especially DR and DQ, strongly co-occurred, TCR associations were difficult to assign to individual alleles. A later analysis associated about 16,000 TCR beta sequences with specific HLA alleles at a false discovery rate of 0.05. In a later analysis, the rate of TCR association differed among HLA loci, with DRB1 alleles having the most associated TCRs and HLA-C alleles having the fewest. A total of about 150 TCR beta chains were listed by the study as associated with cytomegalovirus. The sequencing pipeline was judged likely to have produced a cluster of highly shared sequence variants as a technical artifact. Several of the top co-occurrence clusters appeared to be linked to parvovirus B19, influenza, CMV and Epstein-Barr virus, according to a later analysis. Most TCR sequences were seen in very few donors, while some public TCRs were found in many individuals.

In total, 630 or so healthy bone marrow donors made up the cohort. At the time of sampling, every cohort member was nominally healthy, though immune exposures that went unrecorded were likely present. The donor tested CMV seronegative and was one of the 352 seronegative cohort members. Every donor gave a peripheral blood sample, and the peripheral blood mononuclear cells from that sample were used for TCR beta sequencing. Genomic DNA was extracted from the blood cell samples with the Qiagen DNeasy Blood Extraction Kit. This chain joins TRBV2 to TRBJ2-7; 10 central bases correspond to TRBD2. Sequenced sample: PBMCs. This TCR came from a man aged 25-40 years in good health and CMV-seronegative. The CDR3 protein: CASREGPRGAGGLYEQYF. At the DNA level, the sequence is TGTGCCAGCAGGGAAGGGCCGAGGGGAGCGGGGGGGCTCTACGAGCAGTACTTC.